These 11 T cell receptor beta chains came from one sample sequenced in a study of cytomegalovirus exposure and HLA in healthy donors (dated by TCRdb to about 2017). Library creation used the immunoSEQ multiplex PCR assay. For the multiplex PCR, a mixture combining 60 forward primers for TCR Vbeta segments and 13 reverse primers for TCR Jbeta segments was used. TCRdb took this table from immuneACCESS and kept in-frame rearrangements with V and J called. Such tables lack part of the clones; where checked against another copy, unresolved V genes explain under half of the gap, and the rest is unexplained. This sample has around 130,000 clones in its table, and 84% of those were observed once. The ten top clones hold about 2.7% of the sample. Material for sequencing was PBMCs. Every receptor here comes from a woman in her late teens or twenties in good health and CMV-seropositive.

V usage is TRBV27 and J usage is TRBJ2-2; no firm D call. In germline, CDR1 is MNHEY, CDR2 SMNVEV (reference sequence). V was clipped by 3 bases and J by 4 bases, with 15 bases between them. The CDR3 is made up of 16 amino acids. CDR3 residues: CASSLASRIITGELFF. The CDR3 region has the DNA TGTGCCAGCAGTTTGGCCTCAAGAATCATCACCGGGGAGCTGTTTTTT.

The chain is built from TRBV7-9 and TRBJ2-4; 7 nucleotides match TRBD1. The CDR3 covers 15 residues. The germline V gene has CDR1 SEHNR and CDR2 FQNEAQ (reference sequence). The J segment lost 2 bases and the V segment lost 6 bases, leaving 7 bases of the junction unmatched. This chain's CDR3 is CASSLTGASKNIQYF. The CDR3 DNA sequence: TGTGCCAGCAGTCTTACAGGGGCGTCCAAAAACATTCAGTACTTC.

CDR3 coding DNA: TGTGCCAGCTCCCCCGGGACAGGGGGTAGCTACGAGCAGTACTTC. This sequence encodes CASSPGTGGSYEQYF. This chain connects TRBV18 to TRBJ2-7; 11 bases align to TRBD1. The CDR3 is 15 residues long. J was trimmed by 3 bases and V by 6 bases; bases with no gene match: 7. Germline V gene data show CDR1 as KGHSH and CDR2 as LQKENI.

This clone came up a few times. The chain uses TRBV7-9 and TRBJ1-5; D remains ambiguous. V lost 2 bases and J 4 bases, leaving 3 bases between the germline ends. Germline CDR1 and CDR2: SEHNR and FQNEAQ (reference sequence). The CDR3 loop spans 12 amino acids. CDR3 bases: TGTGCCAGCAGCTTACTAAATCAGCCCCAGCATTTT. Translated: CASSLLNQPQHF.

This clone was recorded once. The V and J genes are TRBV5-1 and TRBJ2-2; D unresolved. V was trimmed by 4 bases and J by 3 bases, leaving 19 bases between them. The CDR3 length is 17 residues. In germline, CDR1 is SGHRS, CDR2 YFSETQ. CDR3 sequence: CASSLRSLRRDTGELFF. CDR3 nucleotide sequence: TGCGCCAGCAGCCTACGATCCCTCCGACGGGACACCGGGGAGCTGTTTTTT.

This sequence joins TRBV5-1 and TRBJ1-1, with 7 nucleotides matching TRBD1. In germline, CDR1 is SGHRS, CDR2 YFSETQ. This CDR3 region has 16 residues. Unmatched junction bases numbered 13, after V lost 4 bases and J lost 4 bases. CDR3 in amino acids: CASSPRTTGDPTEAFF. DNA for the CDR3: TGCGCCAGCAGCCCTCGAACCACAGGGGATCCCACTGAAGCTTTCTTT. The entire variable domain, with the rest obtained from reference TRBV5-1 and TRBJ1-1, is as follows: KAGVTQTPRYLIKTRGQQVTLSCSPISGHRSVSWYQQTPGQGLQFLFEYFSETQRNKGNFPGRFSGRQFSNSRSEMNVSTLELGDSALYLCASSPRTTGDPTEAFFGQGTRLTVV.

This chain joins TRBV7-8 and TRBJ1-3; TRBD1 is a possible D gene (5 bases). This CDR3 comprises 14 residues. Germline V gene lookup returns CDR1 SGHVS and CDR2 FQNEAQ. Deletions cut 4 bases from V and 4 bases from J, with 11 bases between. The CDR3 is CASSSQGSGNTIYF. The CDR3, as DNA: TGTGCCAGCAGCTCCCAGGGCTCGGGAAACACCATATATTTT.

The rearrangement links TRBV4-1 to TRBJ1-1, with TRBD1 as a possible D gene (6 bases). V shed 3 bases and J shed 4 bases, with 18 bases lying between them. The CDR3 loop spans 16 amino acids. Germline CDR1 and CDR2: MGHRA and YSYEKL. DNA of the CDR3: TGCGCCAGCAGCCAGGTTTACAGGGTTCGGGCCACTGAAGCTTTCTTT. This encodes CASSQVYRVRATEAFF.

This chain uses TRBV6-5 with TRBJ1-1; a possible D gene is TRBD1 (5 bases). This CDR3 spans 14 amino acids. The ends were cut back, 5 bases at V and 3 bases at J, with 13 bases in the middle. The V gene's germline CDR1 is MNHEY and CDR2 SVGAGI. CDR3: CASSKLQGDTEAFF. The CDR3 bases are TGTGCCAGCAGTAAGCTGCAGGGCGACACTGAAGCTTTCTTT.

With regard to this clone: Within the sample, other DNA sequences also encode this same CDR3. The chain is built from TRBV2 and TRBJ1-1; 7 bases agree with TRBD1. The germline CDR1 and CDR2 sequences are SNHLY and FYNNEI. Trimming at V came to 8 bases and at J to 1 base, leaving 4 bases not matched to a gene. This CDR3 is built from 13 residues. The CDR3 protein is CASSGQANTEAFF. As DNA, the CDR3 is TGTGCCAGCTCCGGACAGGCGAACACTGAAGCTTTCTTT.

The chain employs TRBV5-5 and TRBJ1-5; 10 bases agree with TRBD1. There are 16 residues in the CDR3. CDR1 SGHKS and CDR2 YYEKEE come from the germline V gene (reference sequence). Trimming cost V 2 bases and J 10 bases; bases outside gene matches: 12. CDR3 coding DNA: TGTGCCAGCAGCTTTCTCCCCGGGACAGGGGACTACCCCCAGCATTTT. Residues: CASSFLPGTGDYPQHF. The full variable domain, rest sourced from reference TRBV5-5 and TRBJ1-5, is DAGVTQSPTHLIKTRGQQVTLRCSPISGHKSVSWYQQVLGQGPQFIFQYYEKEERGRGNFPDRFSARQFPNYSSELNVNALLLGDSALYLCASSFLPGTGDYPQHFGDGTRLSIL.